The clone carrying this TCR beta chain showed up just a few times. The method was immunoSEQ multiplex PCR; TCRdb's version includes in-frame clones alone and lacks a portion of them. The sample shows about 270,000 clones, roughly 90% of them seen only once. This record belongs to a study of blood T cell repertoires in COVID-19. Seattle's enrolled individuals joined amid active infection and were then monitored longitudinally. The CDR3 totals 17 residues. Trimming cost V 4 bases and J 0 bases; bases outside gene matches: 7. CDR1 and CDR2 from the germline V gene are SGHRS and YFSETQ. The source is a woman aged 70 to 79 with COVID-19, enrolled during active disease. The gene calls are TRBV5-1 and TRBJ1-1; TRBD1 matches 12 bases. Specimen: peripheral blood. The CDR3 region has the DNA TGCGCCAGCAGCCCGGGACAGGGGGCAAAGATGAACACTGAAGCTTTCTTT. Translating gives CASSPGQGAKMNTEAFF. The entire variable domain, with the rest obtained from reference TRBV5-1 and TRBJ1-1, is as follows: KAGVTQTPRYLIKTRGQQVTLSCSPISGHRSVSWYQQTPGQGLQFLFEYFSETQRNKGNFPGRFSGRQFSNSRSEMNVSTLELGDSALYLCASSPGQGAKMNTEAFFGQGTRLTVV.